What follows are 31 T cell receptor beta chains derived from one specimen sequenced in a study of technical replicates of blood from several donors. Libraries were prepared by immunoSEQ multiplex PCR; TCRdb keeps only in-frame clonotypes and omits some of them. The table includes tens of thousands of clones, around 92% detected once. Material: PBMCs. The receptors derive from a human donor in good health. Some clones in this sample may be carry-over from other donors' samples.

The rearrangement uses TRBV7-9 and TRBJ2-7; 7 bases are shared with TRBD2. Germline V CDR1 and CDR2: SEHNR, FQNEAQ (reference sequence). V lost 4 bases, J lost 0 bases, and 0 bases stayed unmatched. This CDR3 spans 13 amino acids. The CDR3 DNA reads as TGTGCCAGCAGCTGGGGGGGCTCCTACGAGCAGTACTTC. Encoded protein: CASSWGGSYEQYF.

This chain uses TRBV5-4 with TRBJ2-1; TRBD1 matches 7 bases. The germline CDR1 and CDR2 sequences are SGHNT and YYREEE (reference sequence). CDR3 length: 16 residues. The V gene end was trimmed by 0 bases and the J gene end by 2 bases; junction bases not matched to a gene: 5. CDR3: CASSLAGTVPYNEQFF. The CDR3 region has the DNA TGTGCCAGCAGCTTGGCCGGGACAGTGCCCTACAATGAGCAGTTCTTC.

This clone was observed once. V usage is TRBV5-1 and J usage is TRBJ2-7; a weak D match, TRBD1 (5 bases). V was shortened by 2 bases and J by 0 bases, with 12 bases between the two germline ends. This CDR3 comprises 15 residues. Germline CDR1 reads SGHRS; CDR2 reads YFSETQ. CDR3 amino acids: CASSFRVEPSYEQYF. CDR3 DNA: TGCGCCAGCAGCTTCAGGGTTGAGCCCTCCTACGAGCAGTACTTC.

V usage is TRBV28 and J usage is TRBJ2-7; D perhaps matches TRBD1 (5 bases). V lost 6 bases and J 7 bases, leaving 7 bases between the germline ends. The V gene's germline CDR1 is MDHEN and CDR2 SYDVKM. The CDR3 has 10 residues. The CDR3 DNA sequence: TGTGCCAGCAGGGGGCTTGAGCAGTACTTC. Translation gives CASRGLEQYF.

The CDR3 bases are TGTGCCAGCAGCACAAACCTACCGGGTCCCGATGAGCAGTTCTTC. Its translation: CASSTNLPGPDEQFF. The chain employs TRBV7-4 and TRBJ2-1; D is unclear. The V end lost 5 bases, the J end lost 8 bases, and 19 bases lay between the germline ends. CDR1 and CDR2 from the germline V gene are SGHVT and SQSDAQ. This CDR3 comprises 15 residues.

The gene calls are TRBV5-1 and TRBJ2-7, with TRBD2 as a possible D gene (5 bases). The germline V gene encodes CDR1 SGHRS and CDR2 YFSETQ. V was trimmed by 2 bases and J by 2 bases, leaving 11 bases between them. The CDR3 extends over 14 amino acids. This CDR3 is CASSFTPGTYEQYF. In nucleotides, the CDR3 is TGCGCCAGCAGCTTCACCCCGGGAACCTACGAGCAGTACTTC. The whole variable domain, filled in from reference TRBV5-1 and TRBJ2-7, reads KAGVTQTPRYLIKTRGQQVTLSCSPISGHRSVSWYQQTPGQGLQFLFEYFSETQRNKGNFPGRFSGRQFSNSRSEMNVSTLELGDSALYLCASSFTPGTYEQYFGPGTRLTVT.

V gene TRBV5-1 combines with J gene TRBJ2-1; the match to TRBD1 covers 9 bases. The CDR3 loop spans 14 amino acids. J was trimmed by 6 bases and V by 4 bases; bases with no gene match: 5. The germline CDR1 and CDR2 sequences are SGHRS and YFSETQ. CDR3 nucleotides: TGCGCCAGCAGCCCCCGGACAGGGGTCAATGAGCAGTTCTTC. Translation: CASSPRTGVNEQFF.

V is TRBV4-2 and J is TRBJ2-1; D might be TRBD2 (6 bases). This CDR3 spans 15 amino acids. The ends were cut back, 1 base at V and 7 bases at J, with 14 bases in the middle. Germline V gives CDR1 LGHNA, CDR2 YNFKEQ. The CDR3 protein is CASSQVSGGINEQFF. In DNA, the CDR3 is TGTGCCAGCAGCCAAGTTTCGGGCGGGATAAATGAGCAGTTCTTC.

This clone was recorded a few times. This chain uses TRBV6-4 with TRBJ2-3, with a weak D call TRBD2 (6 bases). Per germline, CDR1 MRHNA and CDR2 SNTAGT. The V gene lost 3 bases and the J gene lost 2 bases, with 21 bases spanning the gap. CDR3 length: 18 residues. DNA of the CDR3: TGTGCCAGCAGTGAGAGAAGTACTAGCCTTTCCTCCACAGATACGCAGTATTTT. This codes for CASSERSTSLSSTDTQYF.

This clone has a single count. The chain employs TRBV5-4 and TRBJ2-7, with 7 positions matching TRBD1. Germline loops: CDR1 SGHNT, CDR2 YYREEE (reference sequence). After removal of 4 bases from V and 8 bases from J, the junction contained 6 bases not matched to a gene. The CDR3 runs to 12 residues. Here the CDR3 reads CASSETGNKQYF. Written as DNA, the CDR3 is TGTGCCAGCAGCGAGACAGGGAATAAGCAGTACTTC.

This clone occurred a few times. The chain carries TRBV4-1 and TRBJ2-2, with 10 bases fitting TRBD2. The CDR3 extends over 16 amino acids. Germline CDR1 MGHRA, CDR2 YSYEKL. The junction had 5 bases not matched to a gene; V was cut back by 5 bases and J by 2 bases. The CDR3 DNA sequence: TGCGCCAGCAGCTCCCGGACTAGCGGTAACACCGGGGAGCTGTTTTTT. Protein sequence: CASSSRTSGNTGELFF.

This clone has more than one count but fewer than ten. This sequence joins TRBV19 and TRBJ2-7, with TRBD2 matching over 7 bases. Germline CDR1 LNHDA, CDR2 SQIVND (reference sequence). V dropped 2 bases and J dropped 6; count of bases not matched to a gene: 4. The CDR3 runs to 13 residues. The CDR3 loop reads CASSISLAAEQYF. The CDR3 nucleotides are TGTGCCAGTAGTATATCCCTAGCGGCCGAGCAGTACTTC.

V is TRBV30 and J is TRBJ2-2, with TRBD2 matching 9 bases. V shed 3 bases, J shed 4 bases, and the junction held 3 bases outside the gene matches. Germline CDR1 GTSNPN, CDR2 SVGIG (reference sequence). The CDR3 covers 14 residues. CDR3 nucleotide sequence: TGTGCCTGGAGGACTAGCGGAGGCACCGGGGAGCTGTTTTTT. This encodes CAWRTSGGTGELFF.

CDR3 bases: TGTGCTAGTGGTTTGGTACGAGGTAGAAATTCACCCCTCCACTTT. This sequence encodes CASGLVRGRNSPLHF. The chain employs TRBV12-5 and TRBJ1-6; D is uncertain. The CDR3 length is 15 residues. V dropped 0 bases and J dropped 7 bases, with 10 bases sitting between them. Germline V gene lookup returns CDR1 LGHNT and CDR2 FRNRAP.

The CDR3, as DNA: TGCGCCAGCAGCCAGAATCAGGGGGCGAACACTGAAGCTTTCTTT. It yields the protein CASSQNQGANTEAFF. This chain connects TRBV5-1 to TRBJ1-1; 8 bases map to TRBD1. V lost 4 bases to trimming and J lost 1 base; unmatched junction nucleotides: 6. CDR1 and CDR2 (germline): SGHRS, YFSETQ. This CDR3 is built from 15 residues.

The V call is TRBV19, the J call TRBJ2-3, with D perhaps TRBD2 (6 bases). In germline, CDR1 is LNHDA, CDR2 SQIVND (reference sequence). The CDR3 sequence is 14 residues long. Between the trimmed V and J ends, which lost 1 base and 6 bases, there was a span of 11 bases. In nucleotides, the CDR3 is TGTGCCAGTAGTATAGTATTCGGAGGGGATACGCAGTATTTT. This sequence encodes CASSIVFGGDTQYF. Supplemented by reference TRBV19 and TRBJ2-3, the full variable domain reads DGGITQSPKYLFRKEGQNVTLSCEQNLNHDAMYWYRQDPGQGLRLIYYSQIVNDFQKGDIAEGYSVSREKKESFPLTVTSAQKNPTAFYLCASSIVFGGDTQYFGPGTRLTVL.

This rearrangement joins TRBV9 to TRBJ2-3, with 9 bases matching TRBD2. CDR1 is SGDLS, CDR2 YYNGEE, per germline. The CDR3 has 16 residues. After removal of 3 bases from V and 3 bases from J, the junction contained 8 bases not matched to a gene. The CDR3 protein is CASSERAGGATDTQYF. The CDR3, as DNA: TGTGCCAGCAGCGAGAGAGCGGGGGGAGCGACAGATACGCAGTATTTT.

V usage is TRBV11-3 and J usage is TRBJ2-3; TRBD2 aligns across 8 bases. CDR3 length: 18 residues. J was trimmed by 3 bases and V by 1 base; bases with no gene match: 12. CDR1 and CDR2 from the germline V gene are SGHNT and YENEEA. In DNA form, the CDR3 reads TGTGCCAGCAGCTTAGGAGGTACTAGCGGAATAAAGACAGATACGCAGTATTTT. Translating gives CASSLGGTSGIKTDTQYF.

This chain connects TRBV28 to TRBJ1-1, with D possibly TRBD1 on 5 matching bases. The CDR3 covers 13 residues. Germline loops: CDR1 MDHEN, CDR2 SYDVKM. Trimming shortened V by 3 bases and J by 4 bases, and 9 bases separated the two germline ends. This CDR3 reads CASSLGGGTEAFF. The DNA of the CDR3 is TGTGCCAGCAGTTTGGGGGGAGGCACTGAAGCTTTCTTT.

The chain has TRBV10-2 and TRBJ1-6; 7 bases are a match to TRBD1. This CDR3 has 13 amino acids. V was pared by 7 bases and J by 9 bases, with 6 bases of the junction left unmatched. Germline CDR1 reads WSHSY; CDR2 reads SAAADI. CDR3 nucleotides: TGCGCCAGCAACGACAGGGACAGTTCACCCCTCCACTTT. Translating gives CASNDRDSSPLHF.

This clone was detected only once. The V and J genes are TRBV5-1 and TRBJ2-2; no firm D call. CDR3 length: 17 residues. CDR1 and CDR2 from the germline V gene are SGHRS and YFSETQ. Trimming removed 1 base from V and 2 bases from J, with 15 bases in between. CDR3 sequence: CASSLPPFADNTGELFF. The CDR3 bases are TGCGCCAGCAGCTTGCCCCCTTTTGCAGATAACACCGGGGAGCTGTTTTTT.

V is TRBV14 and J is TRBJ2-3; 7 bases line up with TRBD1. The CDR3 is 18 amino acids. Germline CDR1 reads SGHDN; CDR2 reads FVKESK. V lost 1 base to trimming and J lost 6 bases; unmatched junction nucleotides: 16. The CDR3, as DNA: TGTGCCAGCAGCCAAGTGGAGAGGGGGCTTCGAGGTGCGGATACGCAGTATTTT. Its protein is CASSQVERGLRGADTQYF.

This chain links TRBV2 with TRBJ1-1; 8 positions agree with TRBD1. The CDR3 loop spans 14 amino acids. V was pared by 8 bases and J by 7 bases, with 12 bases of the junction left unmatched. Germline assignment: CDR1 SNHLY and CDR2 FYNNEI. CDR3 nucleotide sequence: TGTGCCAGCGGAAGAGGACAGGGCCTTTTTGAAGCTTTCTTT. Residues: CASGRGQGLFEAFF. The full variable domain, completed using reference TRBV2 and TRBJ1-1, is EPEVTQTPSHQVTQMGQEVILRCVPISNHLYFYWYRQILGQKVEFLVSFYNNEISEKSEIFDDQFSVERPDGSNFTLKIRSTKLEDSAMYFCASGRGQGLFEAFFGQGTRLTVV.

This rearrangement joins TRBV6-5 to TRBJ2-7; 7 nucleotides agree with TRBD1. CDR3 length: 15 residues. V was pared by 0 bases and J by 2 bases, with 4 bases of the junction left unmatched. Germline lookup yields CDR1 MNHEY and CDR2 SVGAGI. Here the CDR3 DNA reads TGTGCCAGCAGTTACTCGGGGACAGACCCCTACGAGCAGTACTTC. This sequence encodes CASSYSGTDPYEQYF.

Turning to this clone: At one of its ends the junction is not consistent with the germline gene, which may arise from a read error. The V call is TRBV25-1, the J call TRBJ1-3; 7 bases line up with TRBD1. Germline V lookup: CDR1 MGHDK, CDR2 SYGVNS. The CDR3 consists of 13 residues. The CDR3 spells CASSGTGGNTIHF. The DNA of the CDR3 is TGTGCCAGCAGTGGGACAGGAGGAAACACCATACATTTT.

The chain carries TRBV14 and TRBJ2-3, with no clear D. In germline, CDR1 is SGHDN, CDR2 FVKESK. The V and J ends lost 4 bases and 1 base respectively, with 3 bases between them. The CDR3 runs 12 residues. The chain's CDR3 is CASSPGTDTQYF. The CDR3 DNA reads TGTGCCAGCAGCCCGGGCACAGATACGCAGTATTTT.

The rearrangement uses TRBV7-9 and TRBJ2-5; 11 bases map to TRBD2. Germline V gene data show CDR1 as SEHNR and CDR2 as FQNEAQ (reference sequence). V lost 1 base, J lost 2 bases, and 0 bases stayed unmatched. The CDR3 totals 15 residues. CDR3 in DNA: TGTGCCAGCAGCTTAGGACTAGCGGGGCAAGAGACCCAGTACTTC. This sequence encodes CASSLGLAGQETQYF.

The chain has TRBV4-3 and TRBJ2-7; TRBD2 aligns across 7 bases. Germline CDR1 and CDR2: LGHNA and YSLEER. The CDR3 length is 15 residues. The V segment lost 1 base and the J segment 3 bases; nucleotides outside the gene matches: 6. The DNA for the CDR3 is TGCGCCAGCAGCCAAGGGCGGGAGAGTAACTACGAGCAGTACTTC. It specifies CASSQGRESNYEQYF.

The chain has TRBV14 and TRBJ2-5, with 8 bases that match TRBD2. This CDR3 comprises 16 residues. Per the germline V gene, CDR1 is SGHDN and CDR2 is FVKESK. V dropped 1 base and J dropped 5; count of bases not matched to a gene: 9. The CDR3 DNA sequence: TGTGCCAGCAGCCAAGGGTTCGCGGGAGGCTGGGAGACCCAGTACTTC. This gives the protein CASSQGFAGGWETQYF.

V and J are TRBV5-4 and TRBJ1-3; D may be TRBD1 (5 bases). The germline V gene encodes CDR1 SGHNT and CDR2 YYREEE (reference sequence). V lost 0 bases, J lost 0 bases, and 7 bases lay in between. The CDR3 extends over 15 amino acids. The CDR3: CASSLDRSSGNTIYF. Written as DNA, the CDR3 is TGTGCCAGCAGCTTGGACAGGAGCTCTGGAAACACCATATATTTT.

V and J are TRBV30 and TRBJ1-2, with a weak D call TRBD1 (5 bases). Per germline, CDR1 GTSNPN and CDR2 SVGIG (reference sequence). This CDR3 is 13 amino acids long. Trimming left V 5 bases short and J 5 bases short, with 15 bases between. CDR3 coding DNA: TGTGCCTGGGCTACAGGTTGGCCTTATGGCTACACCTTC. As protein: CAWATGWPYGYTF.